This TCR beta chain stems from a study of T-cell memory formation after mild COVID-19. Study-wide context: The study found TCR clusters largely donor specific.

This CDR3 has 14 residues. Germline V gives CDR1 KGHDR, CDR2 SFDVKD. The V end was cut by 2 bases, the J end by 3 bases, with 10 bases between. TCRdb recomputed calls from the 5' RACE reads with MiXCR, one row per CDR3 protein. The data hold hundreds of thousands of distinct CDR3 sequences, with roughly 21% observed a single time. Study observations and caveats: Clones from the second wave (peaking day 37) had unconfirmed SARS-CoV-2 specificity.

This clonotype has just a few counts. Its antigen is as yet unknown. The sample taken for sequencing was PBMCs or a T cell subset sorted from them (not recorded which). The chain recombines TRBV24-1 with TRBJ2-7; D is perhaps TRBD1 (6 bases). The clonotype was recovered from an adult woman who had mild COVID-19 (a few samples of this study predate the infection). Cell type and time point are not known. Here the CDR3 reads CATSDSETGYEQYF. The CDR3 DNA is TGTGCCACCAGTGATTCCGAGACAGGCTACGAGCAGTACTTC.